Included here is one TCR beta chain sequence, with context. This entry comes from a study of control samples from healthy donors and cancer patients. Assay: immunoSEQ multiplex PCR; the TCRdb copy retains only in-frame clones and omits some. This sample has about 250,000 clones, with approximately 80% found just once. Germline V gives CDR1 SGHAT, CDR2 FQNNGV. Trimming cost V 2 bases and J 6 bases; bases outside gene matches: 14. This CDR3 has 17 amino acids. The specimen sequenced was PBMCs. The TCR sequence derives from a woman aged 60-75 years with lung cancer. J is TRBJ2-3 and V is TRBV11-2; TRBD1 agrees at 7 bases. The CDR3 DNA reads TGTGCCAGCAGCTTACTTATATCTAGGGGGCGAGTGGATACGCAGTATTTT. Translating gives CASSLLISRGRVDTQYF.